These 2 T cell receptor beta chains originate from one sample sequenced in a study of T cell responses to AZD1222 COVID-19 vaccine. Sequenced by immunoSEQ multiplex PCR; TCRdb stores in-frame clones only, minus some. This sample carries 75,000 to 100,000 clones, 88% of them seen once, and the ten largest clones take over 9%. This sample comprised peripheral blood, obtained on day 0 of MenACWY control vaccination. These receptors came from an adult in good health.

A single count supports this clone. This sequence joins TRBV18 and TRBJ2-1; tentative D call: TRBD1 (6 bases). There are 17 residues in the CDR3. In germline, CDR1 is KGHSH, CDR2 LQKENI. The germline V and J ends were trimmed by 3 bases and 6 bases, with 21 bases remaining between them. The CDR3 DNA reads as TGTGCCAGCTCACCGCCCCCTACTGGGGGCGCGTTCAATGAGCAGTTCTTC. The encoded protein is CASSPPPTGGAFNEQFF.

This chain connects TRBV9 to TRBJ2-2, with a weak D call TRBD1 (7 bases). V lost 3 bases and J 4 bases, leaving 13 bases between the germline ends. The V gene's germline CDR1 is SGDLS and CDR2 YYNGEE. The CDR3 is 15 residues long. The CDR3 nucleotides are TGTGCCAGCAGCGCCAGGGGGGAGGTCACCGGGGAGCTGTTTTTT. Its protein product is CASSARGEVTGELFF. The full variable domain, with the rest looked up from reference TRBV9 and TRBJ2-2, is DSGVTQTPKHLITATGQRVTLRCSPRSGDLSVYWYQQSLDQGLQFLIQYYNGEERAKGNILERFSAQQFPDLHSELNLSSLELGDSALYFCASSARGEVTGELFFGEGSRLTVL.